Listed here are 21 T cell receptor beta chains from one sample, sequenced in a study of vaccination and CD4 T cells after COVID-19. Cultured CD4+ T cells had their DNA profiled by the Oncomine TCR Beta short-read assay. TCRdb ran MiXCR on the PCR reads and lists one entry per CDR3 protein. The sample comprises around 21,000 distinct CDR3 sequences, around 52% of which are singletons, and around 16% rests with the top ten. These receptors' antigens are unknown. Treatment meaning: approximately 9-day PBMC culture with coronavirus spike peptide pools or control peptides (ViraFEST assay). The sequenced sample consisted of CD4+ T cells from blood, cultured in vitro. The source is a human donor who had recovered from COVID-19.

This clonotype has only a few counts. V gene TRBV5-1 combines with J gene TRBJ2-7; 9 nucleotides line up with TRBD1. The germline V gene encodes CDR1 SGHRS and CDR2 YFSETQ. The J segment lost 3 bases and the V segment lost 4 bases, leaving 8 bases of the junction unmatched. The CDR3 totals 15 residues. CDR3 sequence: CASSPAGTGFYEQYF. The CDR3 region has the DNA TGCGCCAGCAGCCCGGCCGGGACAGGGTTCTACGAGCAGTACTTC.

This clonotype was counted only a few times. This chain links TRBV10-3 with TRBJ1-5, with D unresolved. From germline, CDR1 is ENHRY and CDR2 SYGVKD. The CDR3 consists of 13 residues. V was shortened by 11 bases and J by 0 bases, with 11 bases between the two germline ends. CDR3 sequence (DNA): TGTGCCGCTCAGGAGTATAGCAATCAGCCCCAGCATTTT. It is translated as CAAQEYSNQPQHF.

This clonotype was counted between two and nine times. The J gene is TRBJ1-6, the V gene TRBV2, with a possible D match to TRBD1 (5 bases). Per the germline V gene, CDR1 is SNHLY and CDR2 is FYNNEI. The CDR3 runs 15 residues. Trimming pared 5 bases from V and 8 bases from J, leaving 16 bases between. The CDR3 sequence: CASSRDSAADSPLHF. CDR3 bases: TGTGCCAGCAGTAGAGACAGTGCAGCTGATTCACCCCTCCACTTT.

This clonotype was seen just once. This chain links TRBV28 with TRBJ1-5, with 9 bases that match TRBD1. Trimming cost V 0 bases and J 6 bases; bases outside gene matches: 9. Looked up from germline, CDR1 is MDHEN and CDR2 is SYDVKM. The CDR3 is 17 amino acids. CDR3 region: CASSLWGAGQGSQPQHF. CDR3 DNA: TGTGCCAGCAGTTTATGGGGTGCGGGACAGGGAAGTCAGCCCCAGCATTTT.

This chain uses TRBV20-1 with TRBJ2-6, with 8 bases identical to TRBD2. The V gene end was trimmed by 7 bases and the J gene end by 0 bases; junction bases not matched to a gene: 11. Germline V gene lookup returns CDR1 DFQATT and CDR2 SNEGSKA (reference sequence). There are 17 residues in the CDR3. The CDR3 protein is CSVNRVAGSSGANVLTF. As DNA, the CDR3 is TGCAGTGTAAACCGGGTAGCGGGAAGCTCTGGGGCCAACGTCCTGACTTTC.

This clonotype was seen only a few times. The chain combines TRBV6-1 with TRBJ1-2; D perhaps matches TRBD1 (5 bases). This CDR3 is 15 amino acids long. The germline V gene has CDR1 MNHNS and CDR2 SASEGT. V lost 4 bases and J 6 bases, leaving 18 bases between the germline ends. The CDR3 region is CASSAALGTHDGYTF. The CDR3 DNA follows: TGTGCCAGCAGTGCCGCCTTGGGGACCCACGATGGCTACACCTTC.

J is TRBJ1-6 and V is TRBV4-2; tentative D call: TRBD1 (6 bases). The CDR3 runs to 14 residues. The V end was cut by 11 bases, the J end by 5 bases, with 16 bases between. CDR1 LGHNA and CDR2 YNFKEQ come from the germline V gene. The CDR3 loop reads CASGTIQDNSPLHF. The CDR3 DNA sequence: TGTGCCTCCGGGACAATTCAAGATAATTCACCCCTCCACTTT.

The rearrangement links TRBV24-1 to TRBJ1-5; D perhaps matches TRBD1 (5 bases). CDR1 and CDR2 (germline): KGHDR, SFDVKD. V lost 3 bases and J lost 10, with 18 bases in between. The CDR3 extends over 15 amino acids. CDR3 residues: CATSDPGTAPGPQHF. Here the CDR3 DNA reads TGTGCCACCAGTGATCCGGGGACCGCTCCCGGTCCCCAGCATTTT.

This clonotype has only one observation. This chain connects TRBV5-1 to TRBJ2-2, with D perhaps matching TRBD2 (5 bases). The CDR3 is 17 amino acids. Trimming took off 4 bases at V and 0 bases at J, with 16 bases between the two ends. The germline V gene encodes CDR1 SGHRS and CDR2 YFSETQ. CDR3 in DNA: TGCGCCAGCAGCCCTCGACGGGGAAATGCGAACACCGGGGAGCTGTTTTTT. The encoded protein is CASSPRRGNANTGELFF.

This chain uses TRBV27 with TRBJ1-2; 10 bases are shared with TRBD1. Germline loops: CDR1 MNHEY, CDR2 SMNVEV (reference sequence). The CDR3 is made up of 15 amino acids. V was clipped by 4 bases and J by 7 bases; unmatched bases: 9. The CDR3 DNA reads as TGTGCCAGCAGTTCCCCGGGACAGGGGCGCGGTGGCTACACCTTC. Translated, it gives CASSSPGQGRGGYTF.

The chain uses TRBV6-1 and TRBJ1-1; no clear D gene. Germline V gives CDR1 MNHNS, CDR2 SASEGT. Deletions cut 5 bases from V and 0 bases from J, with 10 bases between. The CDR3 is 14 amino acids. Here the CDR3 reads CASSTSVMNTEAFF. In nucleotides, the CDR3 is TGTGCCAGCAGTACTAGTGTTATGAACACTGAAGCTTTCTTT.

The chain has TRBV6-1 and TRBJ2-2; tentative D call: TRBD1 (6 bases). This CDR3 has 14 residues. Germline loops: CDR1 MNHNS, CDR2 SASEGT. Trimming took off 3 bases at V and 5 bases at J, with 10 bases between the two ends. CDR3: CASSDRGWTGELFF. The CDR3 region has the DNA TGTGCCAGCAGTGACAGGGGATGGACCGGGGAGCTGTTTTTT.

This clonotype appeared once. This rearrangement joins TRBV5-1 to TRBJ1-2, with 8 bases lining up with TRBD1. Trimming removed 1 base from V and 5 bases from J; junction bases left unmatched: 4. Per germline, CDR1 SGHRS and CDR2 YFSETQ. CDR3 length: 14 residues. CDR3 protein: CASSLRTGLYGYTF. The CDR3 DNA follows: TGCGCCAGCAGCTTGAGGACAGGGCTATATGGCTACACCTTC.

V and J are TRBV4-1 and TRBJ2-4; 7 bases are a match to TRBD2. The CDR3 has 16 amino acids. J was trimmed by 6 bases and V by 0 bases; bases with no gene match: 8. Germline V gene data show CDR1 as MGHRA and CDR2 as YSYEKL. The CDR3: CASSQERKSGANIQYF. CDR3 sequence (DNA): TGCGCCAGCAGCCAAGAGCGCAAAAGCGGGGCAAACATTCAGTACTTC.

This clonotype was recorded a few times. This sequence joins TRBV6-5 and TRBJ2-6, with TRBD1 as a possible D gene (6 bases). Germline CDR1 MNHEY, CDR2 SVGAGI. This CDR3 contains 17 residues. Trimming removed 0 bases at V and 0 bases at J, with 9 bases between. CDR3 DNA: TGTGCCAGCAGTTACTCCCGGACAGACTCTGGGGCCAACGTCCTGACTTTC. As protein: CASSYSRTDSGANVLTF.

This clonotype came up a few times. The rearrangement links TRBV28 to TRBJ1-2; D call uncertain. CDR1 and CDR2 from the germline V gene are MDHEN and SYDVKM. The ends were cut back, 3 bases at V and 0 bases at J, with 5 bases in the middle. The CDR3 extends over 13 amino acids. The DNA for the CDR3 is TGTGCCAGCAGTTTCCCATCTAACTATGGCTACACCTTC. It is translated as CASSFPSNYGYTF.

The gene calls are TRBV10-1 and TRBJ2-1; D gene unclear. The germline V gene has CDR1 WNHNN and CDR2 SYGVQD (reference sequence). This CDR3 is built from 13 residues. Trimming stripped 0 bases from V and 5 bases from J, with 5 bases between. The CDR3 DNA reads as TGCGCCAGCAGTGAGTCACCCCACAATGAGCAGTTCTTC. Its translation: CASSESPHNEQFF.

V and J are TRBV6-5 and TRBJ2-7; 7 bases agree with TRBD2. V was pared by 3 bases and J by 3 bases, with 5 bases of the junction left unmatched. The germline CDR1 and CDR2 sequences are MNHEY and SVGAGI. This CDR3 is 14 amino acids long. For the CDR3, the DNA is TGTGCCAGCAGTTATGGGAGGGTTGGCTACGAGCAGTACTTC. Translating it yields CASSYGRVGYEQYF.

The chain combines TRBV4-2 with TRBJ2-3, with 8 positions matching TRBD2. CDR3 size: 17 residues. From germline, CDR1 is LGHNA and CDR2 YNFKEQ. V lost 1 base, J lost 5 bases, and 11 bases stayed unmatched. CDR3 sequence reads: CASSQARAGGIEDTQYF. The CDR3 nucleotides are TGTGCCAGCAGCCAAGCTCGGGCGGGGGGTATTGAAGATACGCAGTATTTT.

The chain joins TRBV6-5 to TRBJ2-4; D is unresolved. Trimming took off 2 bases at V and 0 bases at J, with 11 bases between the two ends. The CDR3 spans 16 residues. CDR1 is MNHEY, CDR2 SVGAGI, per germline. The CDR3 region has the DNA TGTGCCAGCAGTTACCGTGCGCGGCTAGCCAAAAACATTCAGTACTTC. This codes for CASSYRARLAKNIQYF.

The chain joins TRBV7-2 to TRBJ1-5; TRBD1 aligns across 10 bases. V lost 4 bases to trimming and J lost 3 bases; unmatched junction nucleotides: 3. Germline V gives CDR1 SGHTA, CDR2 FQGNSA. This CDR3 spans 15 amino acids. The CDR3 loop is CASSYGQGVNQPQHF. CDR3 in DNA: TGTGCCAGCAGCTACGGACAGGGGGTCAATCAGCCCCAGCATTTT.